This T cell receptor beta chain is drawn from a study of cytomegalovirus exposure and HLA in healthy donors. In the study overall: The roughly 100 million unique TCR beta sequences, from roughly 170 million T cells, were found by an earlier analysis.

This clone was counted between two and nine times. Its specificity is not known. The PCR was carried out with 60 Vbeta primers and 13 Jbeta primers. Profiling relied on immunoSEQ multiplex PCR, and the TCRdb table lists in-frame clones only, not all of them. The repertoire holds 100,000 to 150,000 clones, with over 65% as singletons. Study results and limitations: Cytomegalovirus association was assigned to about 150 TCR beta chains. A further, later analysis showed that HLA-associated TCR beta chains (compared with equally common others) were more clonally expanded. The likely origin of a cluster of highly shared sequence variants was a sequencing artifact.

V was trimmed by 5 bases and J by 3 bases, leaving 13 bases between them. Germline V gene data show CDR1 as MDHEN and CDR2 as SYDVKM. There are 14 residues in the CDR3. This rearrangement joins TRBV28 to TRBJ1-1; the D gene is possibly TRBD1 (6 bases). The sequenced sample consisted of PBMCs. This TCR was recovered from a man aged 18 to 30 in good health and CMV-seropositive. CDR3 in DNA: TGTGCCAGCAGTCCCCCCTACAGGGACACTGAAGCTTTCTTT. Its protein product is CASSPPYRDTEAFF.